This record concerns one T cell receptor (beta chain) sequence. Methods used by the authors: Estimation of nucleated cell counts was performed using reference gene primer amplification. The data were produced by immunoSEQ multiplex PCR, yet TCRdb's version contains in-frame clones alone and is incomplete. V, J and clone size are those of that table, while D and trimming were read from the DNA. This table holds nearly 200,000 clones, 80% to 90% found once. These data come from a study of blood T cell repertoires in COVID-19. At the level of the study: Italy, Spain and the United States were the sources of the convalescent and acute COVID-19 samples.

This clonotype was sampled from a woman in her seventies with acute or convalescent COVID-19. Input material: peripheral blood.

The CDR3 protein is CASRPATGYNSPLHF. The DNA of the CDR3 is TGTGCCAGCCGGCCGGCGACAGGCTATAATTCACCCCTCCACTTT. The chain combines TRBV11-3 with TRBJ1-6; tentative D call: TRBD1 (6 bases). V shed 8 bases and J shed 3 bases, with 14 bases lying between them. The CDR3 sequence is 15 residues long. Germline V gene lookup returns CDR1 SGHNT and CDR2 YENEEA.